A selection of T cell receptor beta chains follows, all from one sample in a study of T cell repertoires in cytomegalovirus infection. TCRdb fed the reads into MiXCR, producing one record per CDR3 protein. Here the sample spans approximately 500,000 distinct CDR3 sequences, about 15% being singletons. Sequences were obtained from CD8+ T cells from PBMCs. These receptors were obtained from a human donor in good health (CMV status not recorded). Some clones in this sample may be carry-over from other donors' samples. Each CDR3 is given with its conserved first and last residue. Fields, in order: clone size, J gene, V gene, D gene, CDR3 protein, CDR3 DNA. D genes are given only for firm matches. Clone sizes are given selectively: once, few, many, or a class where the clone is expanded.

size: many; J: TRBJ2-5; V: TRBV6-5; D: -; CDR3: CASSYSGEGEQETQYF; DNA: TGTGCCAGCAGTTACTCGGGGGAGGGGGAACAAGAGACCCAGTACTTC
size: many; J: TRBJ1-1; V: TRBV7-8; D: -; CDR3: CASSLGESFEAFF; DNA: TGTGCCAGCAGCTTAGGCGAGTCTTTTGAAGCTTTCTTT
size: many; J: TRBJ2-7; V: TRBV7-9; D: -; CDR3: CASSPGYEQYF; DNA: TGTGCCAGCAGTCCCGGCTACGAGCAGTACTTC
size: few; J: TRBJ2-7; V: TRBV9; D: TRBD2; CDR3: CASSPGTSGSMVGSYEQYF; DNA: TGTGCCAGCAGCCCCGGGACTAGCGGGAGTATGGTGGGCTCCTACGAGCAGTACTTC
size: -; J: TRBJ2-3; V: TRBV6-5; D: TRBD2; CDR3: CASSSGLAVTDTQYF; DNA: TGTGCCAGCAGTAGCGGACTAGCGGTCACAGATACGCAGTATTTT
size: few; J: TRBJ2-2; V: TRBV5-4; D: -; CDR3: CASSLAWWQGENTGELFF; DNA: TGTGCCAGCAGCTTGGCGTGGTGGCAGGGAGAGAACACCGGGGAGCTGTTTTTT
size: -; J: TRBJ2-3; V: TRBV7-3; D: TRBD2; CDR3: CASSQGTSSADTQYF; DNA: TGTGCCAGCAGCCAGGGGACTAGTAGCGCAGATACGCAGTATTTT
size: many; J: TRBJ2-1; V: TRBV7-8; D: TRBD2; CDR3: CASSSLPGTSGRARYNEQFF; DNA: TGTGCCAGCAGCTCTCTACCCGGGACTAGCGGGAGGGCCAGGTACAATGAGCAGTTCTTC
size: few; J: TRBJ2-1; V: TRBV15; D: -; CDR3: CATSRDQRARGNEQFF; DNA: TGTGCCACCAGCAGAGATCAAAGGGCAAGGGGCAATGAGCAGTTCTTC
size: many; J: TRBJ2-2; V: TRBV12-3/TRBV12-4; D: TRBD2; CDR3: CASSGTSGRGGTGELFF; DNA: TGTGCCAGCAGTGGGACTAGCGGGAGAGGGGGCACCGGGGAGCTGTTTTTT
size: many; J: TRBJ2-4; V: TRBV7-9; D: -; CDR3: CASSLAERGHGMSKNIQYF; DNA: TGTGCCAGCAGCTTAGCGGAGAGGGGTCACGGTATGTCCAAAAACATTCAGTACTTC
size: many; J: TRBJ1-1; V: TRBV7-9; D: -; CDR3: CASRGTIEAFF; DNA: TGTGCCAGCAGAGGGACGATTGAAGCTTTCTTT
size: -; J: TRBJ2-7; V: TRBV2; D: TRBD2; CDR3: CASRGLAGGWEQYF; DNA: TGTGCCAGCAGAGGACTAGCGGGAGGGTGGGAGCAGTACTTC
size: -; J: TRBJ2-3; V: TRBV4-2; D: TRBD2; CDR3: CASSARELSTDTQYF; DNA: TGTGCCAGTAGCGCGCGGGAGCTCAGCACAGATACGCAGTATTTT
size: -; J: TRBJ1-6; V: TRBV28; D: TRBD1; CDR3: CASTGGAALHF; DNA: TGTGCCAGCACAGGGGGCGCGGCCCTCCACTTT
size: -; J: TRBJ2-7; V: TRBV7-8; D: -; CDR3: CASSLERFHEQYF; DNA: TGTGCCAGCAGCCTAGAGCGCTTCCACGAGCAGTACTTC
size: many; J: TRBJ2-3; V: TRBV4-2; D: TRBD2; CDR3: CASSPHPSGRAPTDTQYF; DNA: TGTGCCAGCAGCCCCCACCCCAGCGGGAGGGCCCCCACAGATACGCAGTATTTT